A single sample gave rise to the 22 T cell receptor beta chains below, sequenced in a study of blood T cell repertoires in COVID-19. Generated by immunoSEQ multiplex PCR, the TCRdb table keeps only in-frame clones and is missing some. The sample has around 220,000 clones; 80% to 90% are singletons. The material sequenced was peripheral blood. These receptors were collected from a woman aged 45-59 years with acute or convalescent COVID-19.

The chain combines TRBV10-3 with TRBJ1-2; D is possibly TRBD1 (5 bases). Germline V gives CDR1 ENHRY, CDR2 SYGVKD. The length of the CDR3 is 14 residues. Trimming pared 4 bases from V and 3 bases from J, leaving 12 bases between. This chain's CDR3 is CAISVIDRDYGYTF. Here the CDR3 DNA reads TGTGCCATCAGTGTTATCGACAGAGACTATGGCTACACCTTC.

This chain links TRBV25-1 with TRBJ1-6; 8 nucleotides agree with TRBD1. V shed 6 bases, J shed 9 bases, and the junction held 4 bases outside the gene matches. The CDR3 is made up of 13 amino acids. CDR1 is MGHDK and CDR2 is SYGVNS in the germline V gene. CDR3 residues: CASRQGEISPLHF. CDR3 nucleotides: TGTGCCAGCAGACAGGGGGAGATTTCACCCCTCCACTTT.

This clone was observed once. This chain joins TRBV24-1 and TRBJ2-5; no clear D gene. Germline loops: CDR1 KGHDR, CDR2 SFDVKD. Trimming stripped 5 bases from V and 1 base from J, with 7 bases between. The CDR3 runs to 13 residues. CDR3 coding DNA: TGTGCCACCAGTGGAGGTGGCCAAGAGACCCAGTACTTC. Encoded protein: CATSGGGQETQYF.

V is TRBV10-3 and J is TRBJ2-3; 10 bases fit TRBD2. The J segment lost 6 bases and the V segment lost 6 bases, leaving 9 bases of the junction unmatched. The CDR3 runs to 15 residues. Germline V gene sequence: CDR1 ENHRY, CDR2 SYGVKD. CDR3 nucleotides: TGTGCCATCAGCGGCTCTAGCGGGAGTACCGATACGCAGTATTTT. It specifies CAISGSSGSTDTQYF.

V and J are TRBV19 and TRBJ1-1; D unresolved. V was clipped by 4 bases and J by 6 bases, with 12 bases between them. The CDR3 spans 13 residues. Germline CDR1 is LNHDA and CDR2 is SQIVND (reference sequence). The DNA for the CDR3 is TGTGCCAGTAGTAGCGTGGTCGTGGCTGAAGCTTTCTTT. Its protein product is CASSSVVVAEAFF.

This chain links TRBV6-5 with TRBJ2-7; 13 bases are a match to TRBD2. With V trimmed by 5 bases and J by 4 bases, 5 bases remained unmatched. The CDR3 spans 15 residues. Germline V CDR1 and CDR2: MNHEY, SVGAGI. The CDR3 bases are TGTGCCAGCAGTCCGACTAGCGGGAGGCAATACGAGCAGTACTTC. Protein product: CASSPTSGRQYEQYF.

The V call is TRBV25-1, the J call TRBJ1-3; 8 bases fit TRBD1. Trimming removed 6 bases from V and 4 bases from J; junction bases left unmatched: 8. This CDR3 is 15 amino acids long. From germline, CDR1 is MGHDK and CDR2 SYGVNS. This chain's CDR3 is CASSPGQAGGNTIYF. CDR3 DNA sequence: TGTGCCAGCAGCCCGGGACAGGCCGGGGGAAACACCATATATTTT.

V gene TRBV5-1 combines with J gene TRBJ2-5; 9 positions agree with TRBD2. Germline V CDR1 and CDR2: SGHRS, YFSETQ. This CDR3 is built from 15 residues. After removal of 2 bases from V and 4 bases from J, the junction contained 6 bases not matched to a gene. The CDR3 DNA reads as TGCGCCAGCAGCTTCGGGGGGACTAGCTTAGAGACCCAGTACTTC. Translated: CASSFGGTSLETQYF.

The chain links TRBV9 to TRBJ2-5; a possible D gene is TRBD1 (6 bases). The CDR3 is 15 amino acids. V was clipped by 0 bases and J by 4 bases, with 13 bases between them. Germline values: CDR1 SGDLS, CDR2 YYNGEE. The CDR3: CASSVGGGPRETQYF. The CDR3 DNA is TGTGCCAGCAGCGTAGGAGGGGGACCTCGAGAGACCCAGTACTTC.

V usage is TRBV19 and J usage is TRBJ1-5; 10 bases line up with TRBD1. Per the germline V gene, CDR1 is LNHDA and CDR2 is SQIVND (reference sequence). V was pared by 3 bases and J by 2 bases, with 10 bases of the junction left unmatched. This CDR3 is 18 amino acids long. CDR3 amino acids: CASSIWWGQGLGNQPQHF. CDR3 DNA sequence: TGTGCCAGTAGTATTTGGTGGGGACAGGGGTTGGGCAATCAGCCCCAGCATTTT. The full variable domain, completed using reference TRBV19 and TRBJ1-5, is DGGITQSPKYLFRKEGQNVTLSCEQNLNHDAMYWYRQDPGQGLRLIYYSQIVNDFQKGDIAEGYSVSREKKESFPLTVTSAQKNPTAFYLCASSIWWGQGLGNQPQHFGDGTRLSIL.

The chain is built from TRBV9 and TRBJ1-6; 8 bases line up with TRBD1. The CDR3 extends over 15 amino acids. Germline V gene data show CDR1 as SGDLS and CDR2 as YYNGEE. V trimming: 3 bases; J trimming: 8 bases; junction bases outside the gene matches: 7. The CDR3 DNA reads TGTGCCAGCAGCGCGTCGGACAGGGTTGATTCACCCCTCCACTTT. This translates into CASSASDRVDSPLHF.

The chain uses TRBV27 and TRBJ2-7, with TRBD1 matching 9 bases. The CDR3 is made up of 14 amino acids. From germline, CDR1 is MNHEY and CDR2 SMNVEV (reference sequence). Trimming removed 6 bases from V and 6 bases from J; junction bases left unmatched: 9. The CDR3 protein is CASRLGGQGSEQYF. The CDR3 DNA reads TGTGCCAGCAGGTTAGGGGGACAGGGCTCCGAGCAGTACTTC.

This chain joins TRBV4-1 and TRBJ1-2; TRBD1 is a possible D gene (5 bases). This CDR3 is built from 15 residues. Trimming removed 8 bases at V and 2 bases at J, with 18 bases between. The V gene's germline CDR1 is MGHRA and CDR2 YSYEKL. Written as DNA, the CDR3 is TGCGCCAGCGAAGGGGTTTCAGGGATGAACTATGGCTACACCTTC. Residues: CASEGVSGMNYGYTF.

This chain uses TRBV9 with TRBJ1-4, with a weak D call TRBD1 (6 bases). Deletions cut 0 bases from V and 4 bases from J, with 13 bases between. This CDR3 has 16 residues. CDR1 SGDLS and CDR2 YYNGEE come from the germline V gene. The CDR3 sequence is CASSVGSGVLNEKLFF. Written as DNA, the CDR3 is TGTGCCAGCAGCGTAGGATCAGGGGTCCTTAATGAAAAACTGTTTTTT.

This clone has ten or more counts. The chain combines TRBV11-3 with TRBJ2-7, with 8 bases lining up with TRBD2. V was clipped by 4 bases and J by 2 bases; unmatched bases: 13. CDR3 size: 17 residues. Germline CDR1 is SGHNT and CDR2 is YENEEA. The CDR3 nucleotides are TGTGCCAGCAGCTCCAGAGCTCGGGGGGGCCCTACCTACGAGCAGTACTTC. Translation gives CASSSRARGGPTYEQYF.

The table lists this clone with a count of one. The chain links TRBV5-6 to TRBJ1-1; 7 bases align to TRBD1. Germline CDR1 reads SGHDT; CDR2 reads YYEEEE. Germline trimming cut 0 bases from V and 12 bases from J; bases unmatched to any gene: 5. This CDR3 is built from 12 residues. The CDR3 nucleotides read TGTGCCAGCAGCTTGGCCGACAGGGAACCTTTCTTT. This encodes CASSLADREPFF. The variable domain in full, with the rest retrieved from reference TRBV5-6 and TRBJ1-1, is DAGVTQSPTHLIKTRGQQVTLRCSPKSGHDTVSWYQQALGQGPQFIFQYYEEEERQRGNFPDRFSGHQFPNYSSELNVNALLLGDSALYLCASSLADREPFFGQGTRLTVV.

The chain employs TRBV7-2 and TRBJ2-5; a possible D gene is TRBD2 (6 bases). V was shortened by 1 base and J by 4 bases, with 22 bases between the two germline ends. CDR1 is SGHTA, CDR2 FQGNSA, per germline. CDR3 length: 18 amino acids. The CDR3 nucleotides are TGTGCCAGCAGCTTAGAGGGGATCCGGATCTACGGGGGAGAGACCCAGTACTTC. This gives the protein CASSLEGIRIYGGETQYF.

The DNA of the CDR3 is TGTGCCAGCAGCTTCGGCAGGGGGTTACCCTACGAGCAGTACTTC. This codes for CASSFGRGLPYEQYF. The chain uses TRBV5-5 and TRBJ2-7; 7 bases match TRBD1. V lost 2 bases and J lost 2; bases outside the gene matches: 7. This CDR3 is 15 amino acids long. Germline loops: CDR1 SGHKS, CDR2 YYEKEE (reference sequence).

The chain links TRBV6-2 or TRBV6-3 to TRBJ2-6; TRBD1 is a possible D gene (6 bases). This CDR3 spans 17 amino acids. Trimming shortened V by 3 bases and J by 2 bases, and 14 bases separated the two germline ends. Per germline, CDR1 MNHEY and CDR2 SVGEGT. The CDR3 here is CASSYYAGDPGANVLTF. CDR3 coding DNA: TGTGCCAGCAGTTATTACGCAGGGGACCCTGGGGCCAACGTCCTGACTTTC.

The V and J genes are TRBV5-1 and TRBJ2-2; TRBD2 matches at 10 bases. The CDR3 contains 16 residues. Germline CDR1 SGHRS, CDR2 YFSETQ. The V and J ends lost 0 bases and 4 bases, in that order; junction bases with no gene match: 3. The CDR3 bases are TGCGCCAGCAGCTTGGGCATAGCGGGGGGCACCGGGGAGCTGTTTTTT. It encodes CASSLGIAGGTGELFF.

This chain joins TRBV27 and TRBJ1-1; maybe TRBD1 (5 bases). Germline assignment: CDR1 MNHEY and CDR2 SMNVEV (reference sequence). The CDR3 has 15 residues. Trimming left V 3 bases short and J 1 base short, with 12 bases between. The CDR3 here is CASSLGQRSNTEAFF. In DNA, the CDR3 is TGTGCCAGCAGTTTGGGGCAGAGATCGAACACTGAAGCTTTCTTT.

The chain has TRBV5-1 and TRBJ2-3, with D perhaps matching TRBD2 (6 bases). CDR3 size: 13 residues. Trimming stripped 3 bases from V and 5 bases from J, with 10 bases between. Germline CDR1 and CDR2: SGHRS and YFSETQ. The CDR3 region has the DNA TGCGCCAGCAGCTCCGGGACTCGAGATACGCAGTATTTT. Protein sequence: CASSSGTRDTQYF.